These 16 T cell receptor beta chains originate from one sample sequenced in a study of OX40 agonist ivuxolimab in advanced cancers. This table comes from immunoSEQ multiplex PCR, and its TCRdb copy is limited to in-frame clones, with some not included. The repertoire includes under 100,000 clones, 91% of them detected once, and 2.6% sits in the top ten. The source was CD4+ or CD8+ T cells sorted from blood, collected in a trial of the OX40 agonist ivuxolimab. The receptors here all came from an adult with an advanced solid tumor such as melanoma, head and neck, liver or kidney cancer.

Here the CDR3 DNA reads TGCGCCAGCAGCCCACCAGACTCTGGGGCCAACGTCCTGACTTTC. It yields the protein CASSPPDSGANVLTF. The chain has TRBV5-1 and TRBJ2-6; D is unresolved. Germline V gene lookup returns CDR1 SGHRS and CDR2 YFSETQ. The CDR3 spans 15 residues. V lost 4 bases, J lost 0 bases, and 8 bases lay in between.

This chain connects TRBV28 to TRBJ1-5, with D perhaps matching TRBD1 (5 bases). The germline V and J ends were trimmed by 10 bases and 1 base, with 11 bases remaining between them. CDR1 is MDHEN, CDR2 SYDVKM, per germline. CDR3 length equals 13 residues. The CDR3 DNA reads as TGTGCCACCCCGGGGGAGAGCAATCAGCCCCAGCATTTT. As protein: CATPGESNQPQHF. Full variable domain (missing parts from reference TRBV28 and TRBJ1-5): DVKVTQSSRYLVKRTGEKVFLECVQDMDHENMFWYRQDPGLGLRLIYFSYDVKMKEKGDIPEGYSVSREKKERFSLILESASTNQTSMYLCATPGESNQPQHFGDGTRLSIL.

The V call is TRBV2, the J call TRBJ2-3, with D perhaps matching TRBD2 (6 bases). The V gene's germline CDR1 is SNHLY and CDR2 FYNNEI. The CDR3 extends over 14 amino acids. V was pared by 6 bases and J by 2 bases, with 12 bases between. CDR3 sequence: CASRAAGSTDTQYF. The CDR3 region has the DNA TGTGCCAGCAGGGCGGCGGGATCCACAGATACGCAGTATTTT.

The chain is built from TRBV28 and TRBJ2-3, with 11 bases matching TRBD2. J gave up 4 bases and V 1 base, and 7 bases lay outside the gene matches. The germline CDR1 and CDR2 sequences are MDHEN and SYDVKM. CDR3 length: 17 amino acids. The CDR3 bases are TGTGCCAGCAGTTTATTTACTAGCGGGGGCAAGTCAGATACGCAGTATTTT. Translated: CASSLFTSGGKSDTQYF. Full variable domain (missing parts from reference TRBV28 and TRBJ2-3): DVKVTQSSRYLVKRTGEKVFLECVQDMDHENMFWYRQDPGLGLRLIYFSYDVKMKEKGDIPEGYSVSREKKERFSLILESASTNQTSMYLCASSLFTSGGKSDTQYFGPGTRLTVL.

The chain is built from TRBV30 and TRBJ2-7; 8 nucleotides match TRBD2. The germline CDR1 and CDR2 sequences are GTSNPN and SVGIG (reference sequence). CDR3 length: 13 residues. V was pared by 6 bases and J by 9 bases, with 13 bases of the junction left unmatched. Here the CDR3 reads CACAPGGGGVQYF. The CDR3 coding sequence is TGTGCCTGTGCGCCGGGGGGGGGCGGAGTGCAGTACTTC.

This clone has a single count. CDR3 bases: TGTGCCAGCAGCTTACTAGCGGGAGGGATAAGCTCCTACAATGAGCAGTTCTTC. This gives the protein CASSLLAGGISSYNEQFF. This chain links TRBV7-2 with TRBJ2-1; 12 bases agree with TRBD2. The CDR3 extends over 18 amino acids. Looked up from germline, CDR1 is SGHTA and CDR2 is FQGNSA. After removal of 2 bases from V and 0 bases from J, the junction contained 5 bases not matched to a gene.

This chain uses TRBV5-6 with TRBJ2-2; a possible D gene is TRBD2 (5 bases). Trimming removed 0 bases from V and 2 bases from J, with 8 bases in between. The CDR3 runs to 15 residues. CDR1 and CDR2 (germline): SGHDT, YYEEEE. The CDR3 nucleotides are TGTGCCAGCAGCTTGGCCGGGGTAAACACCGGGGAGCTGTTTTTT. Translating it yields CASSLAGVNTGELFF.

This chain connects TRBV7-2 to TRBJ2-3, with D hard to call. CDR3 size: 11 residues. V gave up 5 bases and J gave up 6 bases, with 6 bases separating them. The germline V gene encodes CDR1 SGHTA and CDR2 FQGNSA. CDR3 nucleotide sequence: TGTGCCAGCAGCCCGATGGATACGCAGTATTTT. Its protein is CASSPMDTQYF.

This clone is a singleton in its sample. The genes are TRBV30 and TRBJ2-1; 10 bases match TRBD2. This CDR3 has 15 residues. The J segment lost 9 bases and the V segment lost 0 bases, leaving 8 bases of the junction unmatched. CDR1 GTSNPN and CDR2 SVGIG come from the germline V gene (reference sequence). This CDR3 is CAWSVGLAGVSEQFF. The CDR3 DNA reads TGTGCCTGGAGTGTAGGGCTAGCGGGAGTATCTGAGCAGTTCTTC.

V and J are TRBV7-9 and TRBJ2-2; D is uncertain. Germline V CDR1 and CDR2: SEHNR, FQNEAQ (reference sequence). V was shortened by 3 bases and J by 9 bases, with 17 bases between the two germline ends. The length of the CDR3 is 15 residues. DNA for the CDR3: TGTGCCAGCAGCTTCCCTACCTGGCGGACCCGGGAGCTGTTTTTT. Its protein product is CASSFPTWRTRELFF.

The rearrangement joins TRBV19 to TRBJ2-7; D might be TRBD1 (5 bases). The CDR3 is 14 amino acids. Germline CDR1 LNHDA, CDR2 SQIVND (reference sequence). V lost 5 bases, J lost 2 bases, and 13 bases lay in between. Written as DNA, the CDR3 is TGTGCCAGTAGTCCCGCGGCAGGGCCCTACGAGCAGTACTTC. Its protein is CASSPAAGPYEQYF.

DNA of the CDR3: TGTGCCAGCAGCTTGGTATCCGGGACAACCGGGGAGCTGTTTTTT. Amino acids: CASSLVSGTTGELFF. The chain has TRBV11-3 and TRBJ2-2, with a tentative D call TRBD1 (6 bases). The V end lost 3 bases, the J end lost 5 bases, and 13 bases lay between the germline ends. The CDR3 is 15 residues long. Germline loops: CDR1 SGHNT, CDR2 YENEEA.

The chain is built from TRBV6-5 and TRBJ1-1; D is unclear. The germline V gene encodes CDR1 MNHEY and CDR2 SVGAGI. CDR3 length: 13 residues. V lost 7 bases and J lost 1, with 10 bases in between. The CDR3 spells CASTQTGNTEAFF. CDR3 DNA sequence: TGTGCCAGCACCCAAACCGGGAACACTGAAGCTTTCTTT.

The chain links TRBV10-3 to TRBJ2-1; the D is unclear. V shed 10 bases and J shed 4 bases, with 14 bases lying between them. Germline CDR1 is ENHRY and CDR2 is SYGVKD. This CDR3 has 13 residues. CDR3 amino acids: CATTGTEYNEQFF. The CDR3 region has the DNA TGTGCCACCACGGGTACGGAATACAATGAGCAGTTCTTC.

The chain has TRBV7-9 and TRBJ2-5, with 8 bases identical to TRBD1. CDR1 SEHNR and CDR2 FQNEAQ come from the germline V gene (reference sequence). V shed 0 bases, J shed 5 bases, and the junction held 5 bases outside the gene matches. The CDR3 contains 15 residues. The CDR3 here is CASSLAGTGWETQYF. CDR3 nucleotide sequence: TGTGCCAGCAGCTTAGCCGGGACAGGCTGGGAGACCCAGTACTTC. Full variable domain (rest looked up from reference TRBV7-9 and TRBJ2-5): DTGVSQNPRHKITKRGQNVTFRCDPISEHNRLYWYRQTLGQGPEFLTYFQNEAQLEKSRLLSDRFSAERPKGSFSTLEIQRTEQGDSAMYLCASSLAGTGWETQYFGPGTRLLVL.

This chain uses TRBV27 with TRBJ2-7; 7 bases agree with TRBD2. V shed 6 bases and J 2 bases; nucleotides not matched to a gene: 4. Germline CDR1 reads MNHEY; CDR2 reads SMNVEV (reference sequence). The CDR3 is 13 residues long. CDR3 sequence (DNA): TGTGCCAGCAGGGGGGGGTGGCCCTACGAGCAGTACTTC. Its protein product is CASRGGWPYEQYF.